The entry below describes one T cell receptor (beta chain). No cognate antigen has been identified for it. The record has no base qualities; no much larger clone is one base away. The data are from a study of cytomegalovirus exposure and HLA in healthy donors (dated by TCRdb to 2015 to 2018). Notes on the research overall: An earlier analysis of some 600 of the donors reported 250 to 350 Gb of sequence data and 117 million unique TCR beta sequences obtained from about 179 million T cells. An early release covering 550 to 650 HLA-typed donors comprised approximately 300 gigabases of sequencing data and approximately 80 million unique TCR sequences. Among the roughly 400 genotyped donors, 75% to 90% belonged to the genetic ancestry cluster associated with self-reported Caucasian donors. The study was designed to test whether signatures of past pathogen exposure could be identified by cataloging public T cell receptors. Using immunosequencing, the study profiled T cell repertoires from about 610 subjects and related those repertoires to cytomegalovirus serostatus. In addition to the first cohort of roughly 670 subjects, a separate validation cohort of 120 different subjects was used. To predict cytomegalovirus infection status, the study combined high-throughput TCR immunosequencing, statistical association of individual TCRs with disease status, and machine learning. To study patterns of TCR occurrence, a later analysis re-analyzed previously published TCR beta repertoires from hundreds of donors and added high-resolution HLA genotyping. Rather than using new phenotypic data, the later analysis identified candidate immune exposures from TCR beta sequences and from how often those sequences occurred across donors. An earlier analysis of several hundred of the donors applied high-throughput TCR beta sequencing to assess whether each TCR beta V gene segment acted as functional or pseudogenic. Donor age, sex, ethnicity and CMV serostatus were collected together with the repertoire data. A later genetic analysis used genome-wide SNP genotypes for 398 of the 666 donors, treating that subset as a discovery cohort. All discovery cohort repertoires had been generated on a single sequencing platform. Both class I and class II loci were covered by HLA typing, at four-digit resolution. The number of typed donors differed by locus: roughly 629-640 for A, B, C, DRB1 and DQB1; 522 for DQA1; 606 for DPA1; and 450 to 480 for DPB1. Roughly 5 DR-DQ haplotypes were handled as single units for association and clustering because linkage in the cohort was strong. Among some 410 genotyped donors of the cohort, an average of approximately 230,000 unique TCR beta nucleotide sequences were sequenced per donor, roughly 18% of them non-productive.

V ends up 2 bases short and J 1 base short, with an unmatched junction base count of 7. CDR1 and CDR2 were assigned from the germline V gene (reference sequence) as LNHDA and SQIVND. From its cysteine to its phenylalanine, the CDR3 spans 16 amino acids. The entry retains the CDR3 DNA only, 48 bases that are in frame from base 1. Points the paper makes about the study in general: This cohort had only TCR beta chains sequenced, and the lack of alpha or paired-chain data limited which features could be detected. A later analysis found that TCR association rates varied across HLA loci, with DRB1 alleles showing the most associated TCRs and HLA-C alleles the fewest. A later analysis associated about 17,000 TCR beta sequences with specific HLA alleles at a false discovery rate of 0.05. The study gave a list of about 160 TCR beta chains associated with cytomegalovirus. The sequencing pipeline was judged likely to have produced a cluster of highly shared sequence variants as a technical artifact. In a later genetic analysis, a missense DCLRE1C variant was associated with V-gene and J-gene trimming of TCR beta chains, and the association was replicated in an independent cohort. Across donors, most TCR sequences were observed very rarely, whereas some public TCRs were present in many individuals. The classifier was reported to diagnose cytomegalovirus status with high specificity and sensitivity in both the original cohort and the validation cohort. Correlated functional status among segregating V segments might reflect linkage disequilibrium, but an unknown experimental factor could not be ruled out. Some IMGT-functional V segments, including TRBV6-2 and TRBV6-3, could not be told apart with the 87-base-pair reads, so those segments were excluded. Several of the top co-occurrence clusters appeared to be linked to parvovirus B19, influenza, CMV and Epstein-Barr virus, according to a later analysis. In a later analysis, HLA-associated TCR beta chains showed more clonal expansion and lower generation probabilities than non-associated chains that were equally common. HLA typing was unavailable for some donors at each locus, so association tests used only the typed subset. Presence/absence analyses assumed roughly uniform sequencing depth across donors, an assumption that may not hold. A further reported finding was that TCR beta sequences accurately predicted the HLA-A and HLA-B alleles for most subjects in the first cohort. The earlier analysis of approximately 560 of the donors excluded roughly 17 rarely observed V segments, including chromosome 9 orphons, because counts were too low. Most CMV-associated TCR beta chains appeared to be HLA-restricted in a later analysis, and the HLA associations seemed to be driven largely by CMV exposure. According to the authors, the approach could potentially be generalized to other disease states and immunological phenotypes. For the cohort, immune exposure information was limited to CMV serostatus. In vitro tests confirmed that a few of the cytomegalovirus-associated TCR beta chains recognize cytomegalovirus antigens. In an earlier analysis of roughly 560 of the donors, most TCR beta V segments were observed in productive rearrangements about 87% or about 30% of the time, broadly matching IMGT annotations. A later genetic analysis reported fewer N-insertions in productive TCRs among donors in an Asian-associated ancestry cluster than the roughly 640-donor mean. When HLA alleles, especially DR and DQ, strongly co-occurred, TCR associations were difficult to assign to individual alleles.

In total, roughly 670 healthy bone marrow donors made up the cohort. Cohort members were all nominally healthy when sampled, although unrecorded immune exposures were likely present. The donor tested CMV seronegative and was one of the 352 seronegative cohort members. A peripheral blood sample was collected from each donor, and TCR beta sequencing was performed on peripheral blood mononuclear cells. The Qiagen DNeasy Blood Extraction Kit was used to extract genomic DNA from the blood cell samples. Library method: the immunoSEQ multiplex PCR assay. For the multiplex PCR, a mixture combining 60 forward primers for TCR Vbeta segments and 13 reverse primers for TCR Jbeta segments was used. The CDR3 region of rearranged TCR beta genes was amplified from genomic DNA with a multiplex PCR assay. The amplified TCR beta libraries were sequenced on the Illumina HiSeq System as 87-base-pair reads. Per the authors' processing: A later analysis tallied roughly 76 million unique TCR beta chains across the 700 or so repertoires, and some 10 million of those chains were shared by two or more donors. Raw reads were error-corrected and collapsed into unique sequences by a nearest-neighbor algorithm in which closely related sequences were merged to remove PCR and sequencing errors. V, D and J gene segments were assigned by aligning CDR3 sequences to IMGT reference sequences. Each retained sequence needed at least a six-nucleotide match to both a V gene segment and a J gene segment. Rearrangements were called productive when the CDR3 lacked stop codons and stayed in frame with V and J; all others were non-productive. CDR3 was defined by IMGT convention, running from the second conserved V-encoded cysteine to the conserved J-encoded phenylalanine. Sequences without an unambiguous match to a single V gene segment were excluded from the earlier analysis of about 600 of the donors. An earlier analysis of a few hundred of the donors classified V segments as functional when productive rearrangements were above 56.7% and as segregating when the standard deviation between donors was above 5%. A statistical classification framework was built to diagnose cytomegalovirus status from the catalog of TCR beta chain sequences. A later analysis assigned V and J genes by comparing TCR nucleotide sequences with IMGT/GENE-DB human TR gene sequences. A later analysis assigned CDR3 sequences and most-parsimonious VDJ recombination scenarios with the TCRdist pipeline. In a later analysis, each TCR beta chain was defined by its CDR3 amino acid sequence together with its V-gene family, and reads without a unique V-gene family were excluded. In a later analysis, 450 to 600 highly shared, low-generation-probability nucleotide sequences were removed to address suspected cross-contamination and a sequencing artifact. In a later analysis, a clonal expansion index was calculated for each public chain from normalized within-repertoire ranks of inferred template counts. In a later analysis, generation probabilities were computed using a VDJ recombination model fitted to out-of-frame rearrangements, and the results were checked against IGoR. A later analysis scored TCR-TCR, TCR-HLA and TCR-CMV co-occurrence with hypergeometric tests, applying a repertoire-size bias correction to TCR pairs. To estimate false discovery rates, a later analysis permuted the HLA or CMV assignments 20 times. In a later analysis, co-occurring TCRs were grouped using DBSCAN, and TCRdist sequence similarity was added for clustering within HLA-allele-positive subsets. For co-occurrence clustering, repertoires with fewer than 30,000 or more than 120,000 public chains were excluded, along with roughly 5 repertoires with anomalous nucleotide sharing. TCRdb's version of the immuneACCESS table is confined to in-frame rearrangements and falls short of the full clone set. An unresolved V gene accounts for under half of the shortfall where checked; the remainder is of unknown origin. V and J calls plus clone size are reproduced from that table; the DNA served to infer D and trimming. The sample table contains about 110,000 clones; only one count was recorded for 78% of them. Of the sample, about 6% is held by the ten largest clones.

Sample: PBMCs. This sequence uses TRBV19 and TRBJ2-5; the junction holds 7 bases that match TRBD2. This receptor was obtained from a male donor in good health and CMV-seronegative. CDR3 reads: CASSILPSGPQETQYF. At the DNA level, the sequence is TGTGCCAGTAGTATATTACCTAGCGGCCCCCAAGAGACCCAGTACTTC.